This is a list of T cell receptor beta chains from one sample in a study of cytomegalovirus exposure and HLA in healthy donors. Measured with immunoSEQ multiplex PCR; TCRdb has only the in-frame clones, and not every one. The sample holds tens of thousands of clones, under 80% seen once. Sequencing was performed on PBMCs. The receptors come from a male donor in good health and CMV-seronegative. Both conserved end residues are part of each CDR3. Fields, in order: V gene, D gene, J gene, clone size, CDR3 protein, CDR3 DNA. A D gene is named only where the DNA matches it firmly. Rows give clone size only sometimes, using once, few, many, or a class for an expanded clone.

V gene: TRBV4-3
D gene: TRBD2
J gene: TRBJ2-7
clone size: NA
CDR3 protein: CASSQRVAGGSSYEQYF
CDR3 DNA: TGCGCCAGCAGCCAGAGGGTAGCGGGAGGAAGTTCCTACGAGCAGTACTTC

V gene: TRBV6-1
D gene: TRBD2
J gene: TRBJ2-3
clone size: NA
CDR3 protein: CASSQTSGRAATQYF
CDR3 DNA: TGTGCCAGCAGCCAGACTAGCGGGAGGGCCGCTACGCAGTATTTT

V gene: TRBV6-5
D gene: NA
J gene: TRBJ2-1
clone size: once
CDR3 protein: CASSYSSTSKQFF
CDR3 DNA: TGTGCCAGCAGTTACTCGAGTACGTCCAAGCAGTTCTTC

V gene: TRBV7-2
D gene: NA
J gene: TRBJ2-3
clone size: NA
CDR3 protein: CASSQGGLGDTQYF
CDR3 DNA: TGTGCCAGCAGCCAGGGGGGACTGGGAGATACGCAGTATTTT

V gene: TRBV23-1
D gene: NA
J gene: TRBJ1-5
clone size: NA
CDR3 protein: CASGANSFSNQPQHF
CDR3 DNA: TGCGCCTCAGGGGCTAATAGCTTTAGCAATCAGCCCCAGCATTTT

V gene: TRBV10-2
D gene: NA
J gene: TRBJ2-7
clone size: NA
CDR3 protein: CASRPRVAAYEQYF
CDR3 DNA: TGCGCCAGCAGACCCCGGGTTGCGGCCTACGAGCAGTACTTC

V gene: TRBV15
D gene: NA
J gene: TRBJ1-1
clone size: NA
CDR3 protein: CATSRGREHTEAFF
CDR3 DNA: TGTGCCACCAGCAGAGGTCGGGAGCACACTGAAGCTTTCTTT

V gene: TRBV19
D gene: NA
J gene: TRBJ1-5
clone size: NA
CDR3 protein: CASSGIGQPQHF
CDR3 DNA: TGTGCCAGCTCAGGAATCGGTCAGCCCCAGCATTTT

V gene: TRBV14
D gene: NA
J gene: TRBJ2-2
clone size: NA
CDR3 protein: CASSQVRGTGELFF
CDR3 DNA: TGTGCCAGCAGCCAAGTGAGGGGGACCGGGGAGCTGTTTTTT

V gene: TRBV7-9
D gene: TRBD1
J gene: TRBJ1-1
clone size: few
CDR3 protein: CASSFPPNRDRDEAFF
CDR3 DNA: TGTGCCAGCAGCTTCCCCCCTAACCGGGACAGGGATGAAGCTTTCTTT

V gene: TRBV29-1
D gene: TRBD1
J gene: TRBJ2-7
clone size: few
CDR3 protein: CSVSGTGKEQYF
CDR3 DNA: TGCAGCGTATCCGGGACAGGGAAGGAGCAGTACTTC

V gene: TRBV28
D gene: TRBD2
J gene: TRBJ2-1
clone size: NA
CDR3 protein: CASSLLNSGGLFF
CDR3 DNA: TGTGCCAGCAGTTTACTTAATTCGGGGGGGCTGTTCTTC

V gene: TRBV19
D gene: NA
J gene: TRBJ1-3
clone size: NA
CDR3 protein: CASTRGWPNSGNTIYF
CDR3 DNA: TGTGCCAGTACCCGAGGGTGGCCGAACTCTGGAAACACCATATATTTT

V gene: TRBV6-5
D gene: TRBD1
J gene: TRBJ2-2
clone size: NA
CDR3 protein: CASFDRDRAGELFF
CDR3 DNA: TGTGCCAGCTTTGACCGGGACAGGGCCGGGGAGCTGTTTTTT

V gene: TRBV5-1
D gene: TRBD2
J gene: TRBJ2-7
clone size: NA
CDR3 protein: CASSLGVWASGADEQYF
CDR3 DNA: TGCGCCAGCAGCTTGGGGGTTTGGGCTAGCGGGGCCGACGAGCAGTACTTC

V gene: TRBV28
D gene: NA
J gene: TRBJ2-1
clone size: NA
CDR3 protein: CASTQNQASSYNEQFF
CDR3 DNA: TGTGCCAGCACCCAAAATCAGGCGTCCTCCTACAATGAGCAGTTCTTC

V gene: TRBV5-1
D gene: NA
J gene: TRBJ2-5
clone size: NA
CDR3 protein: CASSPARGSGETQYF
CDR3 DNA: TGCGCCAGCAGCCCAGCGAGGGGGTCGGGGGAGACCCAGTACTTC

V gene: TRBV9
D gene: NA
J gene: TRBJ2-1
clone size: once
CDR3 protein: CASSVVGRQGYNEQFF
CDR3 DNA: TGTGCCAGCAGCGTAGTCGGGAGACAGGGCTACAATGAGCAGTTCTTC